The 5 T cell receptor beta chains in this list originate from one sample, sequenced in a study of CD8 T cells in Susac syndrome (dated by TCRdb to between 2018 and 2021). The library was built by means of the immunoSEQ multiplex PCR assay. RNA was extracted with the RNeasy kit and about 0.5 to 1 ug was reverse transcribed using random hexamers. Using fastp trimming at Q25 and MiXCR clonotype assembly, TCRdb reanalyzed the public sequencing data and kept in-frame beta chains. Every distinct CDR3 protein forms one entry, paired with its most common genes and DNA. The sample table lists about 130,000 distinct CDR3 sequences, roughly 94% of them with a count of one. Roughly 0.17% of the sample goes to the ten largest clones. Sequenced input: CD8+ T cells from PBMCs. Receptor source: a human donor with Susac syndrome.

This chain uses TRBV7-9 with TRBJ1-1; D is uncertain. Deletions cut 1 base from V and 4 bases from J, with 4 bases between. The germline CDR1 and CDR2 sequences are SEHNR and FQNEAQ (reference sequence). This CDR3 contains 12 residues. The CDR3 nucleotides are TGTGCCAGCAGCTTAGAGTTCACTGAAGCTTTCTTT. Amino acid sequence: CASSLEFTEAFF.

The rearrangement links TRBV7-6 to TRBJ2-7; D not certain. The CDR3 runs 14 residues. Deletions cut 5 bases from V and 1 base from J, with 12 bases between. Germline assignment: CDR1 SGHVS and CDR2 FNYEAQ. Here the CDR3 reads CASSPMGRSYEQYF. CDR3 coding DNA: TGTGCCAGCAGCCCGATGGGAAGGTCCTACGAGCAGTACTTC.

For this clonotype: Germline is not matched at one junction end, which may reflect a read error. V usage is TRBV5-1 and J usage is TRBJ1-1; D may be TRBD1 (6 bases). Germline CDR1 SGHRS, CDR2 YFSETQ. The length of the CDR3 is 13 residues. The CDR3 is CASSPTGNTEAFF. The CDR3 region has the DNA TGTGCCAGCAGTCCGACAGGGAACACTGAAGCTTTCTTT.

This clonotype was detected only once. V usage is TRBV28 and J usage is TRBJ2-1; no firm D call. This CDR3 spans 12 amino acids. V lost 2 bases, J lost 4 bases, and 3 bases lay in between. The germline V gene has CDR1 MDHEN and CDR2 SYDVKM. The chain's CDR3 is CASSLRYNEQFF. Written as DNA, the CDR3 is TGTGCCAGCAGTTTACGTTACAATGAGCAGTTCTTC.

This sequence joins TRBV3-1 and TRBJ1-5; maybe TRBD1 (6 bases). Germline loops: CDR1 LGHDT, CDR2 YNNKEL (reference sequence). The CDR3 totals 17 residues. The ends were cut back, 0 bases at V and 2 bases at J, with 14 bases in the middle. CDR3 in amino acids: CASSQDLQGQGNQPQHF. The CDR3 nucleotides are TGTGCCAGCAGCCAAGATCTACAGGGCCAGGGCAATCAGCCCCAGCATTTT.